The sample holds many counts of the clone carrying this T cell receptor beta chain. The data belong to a study of T cell repertoires in cytomegalovirus infection. Study at large: Matching HLA type and CMV infection were both indicated by public TCR beta signatures.

Using its own MiXCR run on the reads, TCRdb lists one record per CDR3 protein. The sample records 70,000 to 75,000 distinct CDR3 sequences, 4% being singletons. The CDR3 runs to 17 residues. Germline V gene sequence: CDR1 SGHVS, CDR2 FQNEAQ. The V segment lost 5 bases and the J segment 6 bases; nucleotides outside the gene matches: 9. V usage is TRBV7-8 and J usage is TRBJ2-2, with 13 bases lining up with TRBD2. Sequencing was performed on PBMCs. The receptor was isolated from a human donor in good health (CMV status not recorded). Some clones in this sample may be carry-over from other donors' samples. The CDR3 sequence is CASSTGLAGAKPGELFF. CDR3 DNA: TGTGCCAGCAGCACCGGACTAGCGGGAGCCAAGCCCGGGGAGCTGTTTTTT.